The TCR beta chain described here comes from a study of T-cell memory formation after mild COVID-19. Turning to the study itself: The study found TCR clusters largely donor specific. Findings and limits, study-wide: Among clones contracting day 15 to 85, CD4/CD8 was balanced, whereas later expanders leaned CD4+. SARS-CoV-2 specificity was not confirmed for second-wave clones peaking on day 37.

A 5'RACE reaction primed in the constant segment made cDNA libraries of TCR alpha and TCR beta, and these carried sample barcodes and UMIs. One entry per CDR3 protein, called by TCRdb with MiXCR from the 5' RACE reads. The table has more than 200,000 distinct CDR3 sequences, around 17% seen once; the top ten hold approximately 3.5%. This clonotype has more than one count but fewer than ten. The antigen remains undetermined. CDR3 length equals 14 residues. Germline CDR1 SEHNR, CDR2 FQNEAQ (reference sequence). The V end lost 5 bases, the J end lost 0 bases, and 9 bases lay between the germline ends. The material sequenced was PBMCs or a T cell subset sorted from them (not recorded which). This chain links TRBV7-9 with TRBJ2-3; possible D gene TRBD2, 6 bases. This clonotype was sampled from a man between 18 and 29 years old who had mild COVID-19 (a few samples of this study predate the infection). Cell type and time point are not known. CDR3 sequence reads: CASSVSGSTDTQYF. DNA of the CDR3: TGTGCCAGCAGCGTTAGCGGAAGCACAGATACGCAGTATTTT.